Given below is one TCR beta chain in context. The CDR3 runs 15 residues. Germline values: CDR1 LNHDA, CDR2 SQIVND (reference sequence). V shed 5 bases, J shed 0 bases, and the junction held 2 bases outside the gene matches. TRB rearrangements spanning V, D and J were amplified using mixed TRB-A/B primers. TCRdb re-analysed the multiplex PCR reads in MiXCR, keeping a single row per CDR3 protein. The sample lists thousands of distinct CDR3 sequences; about 36% were seen once. These data originate in a study of T cell repertoires in aging, cancer and after chemotherapy. The template was genomic DNA from peripheral blood, not RNA.

Sequenced input: blood. This TCR came from a human donor with a blood cancer. V usage is TRBV19 and J usage is TRBJ1-5, with 9 bases aligning to TRBD1. CDR3 sequence (DNA): TGTGCCAGTAGTTGGACAGGGGTTAGCAATCAGCCCCAGCATTTT. Its translation is CASSWTGVSNQPQHF.